This T cell receptor beta chain was sequenced for a study of T cell repertoires in cytomegalovirus infection. Study context: Alongside well-studied HLA-B-restricted CMV epitopes, recently identified HLA-C-restricted CMV epitopes were also used.

One entry per CDR3 protein results from TCRdb running MiXCR on the reads. The sample holds about a million distinct CDR3 sequences, 31% seen once. Whole-study findings and limits: CMV-specific TCR beta clonotypes restricted by HLA-C were the ones dominating the ex vivo response.

V lost 5 bases and J lost 3; bases outside the gene matches: 4. The CDR3 contains 14 residues. CDR1 is MNHEY, CDR2 SMNVEV, per germline (reference sequence). This clonotype was seen at least ten times. Its antigen is unidentified. This sequence joins TRBV27 and TRBJ1-5, with TRBD1 matching 7 bases. Specimen: cultured CD8+ T cells from PBMCs, collected from culture after CMV antigen stimulation. The clonotype was recovered from a human donor in good health (CMV status not recorded). Some clones in this sample may be carry-over from other donors' samples. The CDR3 DNA reads TGTGCCAGCAGTCCCGGACAGGTCAATCAGCCCCAGCATTTT. This sequence encodes CASSPGQVNQPQHF.